The next 8 T cell receptor beta chains were all read from a single sample in a study of cytomegalovirus exposure and HLA in healthy donors. In the PCR, 60 Vbeta and 13 Jbeta primers were used. Clones were sequenced by immunoSEQ multiplex PCR, and TCRdb holds only the in-frame ones, with some missing. The sample yields 43,000 or so clones, 77% seen once. Sequencing input: PBMCs. These receptor sequences come from a man aged 25-45 years in good health and CMV-seronegative.

The chain combines TRBV27 with TRBJ1-2; TRBD1 matches at 7 bases. Germline-derived CDR1 and CDR2 are MNHEY and SMNVEV (reference sequence). Trimming removed 3 bases from V and 10 bases from J; junction bases left unmatched: 5. The CDR3 contains 12 residues. The CDR3 DNA is TGTGCCAGCAGTTTCCACAGGGGAAACTACACCTTC. This gives the protein CASSFHRGNYTF.

The chain couples TRBV28 to TRBJ2-1; 7 bases align to TRBD1. Germline V gives CDR1 MDHEN, CDR2 SYDVKM. The CDR3 consists of 14 residues. J was trimmed by 2 bases and V by 4 bases; bases with no gene match: 2. The CDR3 reads CASSWQGAYNEQFF. The CDR3 coding sequence is TGTGCCAGCAGTTGGCAGGGGGCCTACAATGAGCAGTTCTTC.

This clone has a single count. This chain uses TRBV2 with TRBJ2-1, with D tentatively TRBD1 (6 bases). Per germline, CDR1 SNHLY and CDR2 FYNNEI. This CDR3 is 17 amino acids long. V lost 6 bases and J lost 2, with 20 bases in between. CDR3 in DNA: TGTGCCAGCAGGGAGAACCCGGGACACAATCCCTACAATGAGCAGTTCTTC. It specifies CASRENPGHNPYNEQFF. The full variable domain, its missing parts supplied by reference TRBV2 and TRBJ2-1, is EPEVTQTPSHQVTQMGQEVILRCVPISNHLYFYWYRQILGQKVEFLVSFYNNEISEKSEIFDDQFSVERPDGSNFTLKIRSTKLEDSAMYFCASRENPGHNPYNEQFFGPGTRLTVL.

The rearrangement uses TRBV5-4 and TRBJ2-7, with TRBD1 identical over 7 bases. Germline CDR1 SGHNT, CDR2 YYREEE (reference sequence). The J segment lost 0 bases and the V segment lost 5 bases, leaving 5 bases of the junction unmatched. The CDR3 runs 14 residues. CDR3 DNA sequence: TGTGCCAGCAGACGACAGGGAAGCTCCTACGAGCAGTACTTC. It yields the protein CASRRQGSSYEQYF. The variable domain in full, with the rest retrieved from reference TRBV5-4 and TRBJ2-7, is ETGVTQSPTHLIKTRGQQVTLRCSSQSGHNTVSWYQQALGQGPQFIFQYYREEENGRGNFPPRFSGLQFPNYSSELNVNALELDDSALYLCASRRQGSSYEQYFGPGTRLTVT.

In nucleotides, the CDR3 is TGTGCCAGCAGCGCTAGGGGAAACTATGGCTACACCTTC. Translated, it gives CASSARGNYGYTF. This rearrangement joins TRBV9 to TRBJ1-2; TRBD1 might be the D (5 bases). The CDR3 runs to 13 residues. Looked up from germline, CDR1 is SGDLS and CDR2 is YYNGEE. V was pared by 3 bases and J by 2 bases, with 8 bases between.

This clone was seen once. This chain uses TRBV10-3 with TRBJ2-1; D gene ambiguous. Germline V gives CDR1 ENHRY, CDR2 SYGVKD. The V and J ends lost 2 bases and 3 bases respectively, with 11 bases between them. This CDR3 has 15 residues. CDR3 region: CAISELGGNYNEQFF. The DNA of the CDR3 is TGTGCCATCAGTGAGCTTGGCGGAAACTACAATGAGCAGTTCTTC.

The chain couples TRBV27 to TRBJ1-1; a possible D gene is TRBD1 (5 bases). Germline V gene sequence: CDR1 MNHEY, CDR2 SMNVEV (reference sequence). Deletions cut 5 bases from V and 6 bases from J, with 16 bases between. This CDR3 has 14 residues. The CDR3 region is CASSLWGLLSEAFF. The CDR3 coding sequence is TGTGCCAGCAGTCTTTGGGGCTTACTCTCTGAAGCTTTCTTT.

This clone was found once. The chain is built from TRBV7-6 and TRBJ2-7, with TRBD2 as a possible D gene (6 bases). The CDR3 is made up of 16 amino acids. V lost 2 bases and J lost 5, with 19 bases in between. Germline V gene sequence: CDR1 SGHVS, CDR2 FNYEAQ. CDR3 in amino acids: CASSLRGSGLWDEQYF. The CDR3 region has the DNA TGTGCCAGCAGCTTACGGGGGTCGGGGTTGTGGGACGAGCAGTACTTC.